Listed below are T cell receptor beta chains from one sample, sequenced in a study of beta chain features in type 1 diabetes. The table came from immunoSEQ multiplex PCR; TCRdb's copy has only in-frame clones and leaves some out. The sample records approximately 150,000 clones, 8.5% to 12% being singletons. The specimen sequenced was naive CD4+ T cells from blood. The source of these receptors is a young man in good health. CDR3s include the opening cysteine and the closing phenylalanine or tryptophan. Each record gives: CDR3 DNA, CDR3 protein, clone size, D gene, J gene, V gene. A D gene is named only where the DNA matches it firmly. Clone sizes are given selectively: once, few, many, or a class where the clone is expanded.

CDR3nt: TGTGCCAGCCGTACCGCCGGGACAGGGGGCGGCTATGGCTACACCTTC
CDR3aa: CASRTAGTGGGYGYTF
abundance: .
d_gene: TRBD1
j_gene: TRBJ1-2
v_gene: TRBV7-9

CDR3nt: TGTGCCAGCAGCCCTAAGACTAGCGGGGGCCTCCGGTTACAAGAGACCCAGTACTTC
CDR3aa: CASSPKTSGGLRLQETQYF
abundance: few
d_gene: TRBD2
j_gene: TRBJ2-5
v_gene: TRBV7-6

CDR3nt: TGCGCCAGCAGCTATTCTGGGACAGGGCAAGAGACCCAGTACTTC
CDR3aa: CASSYSGTGQETQYF
abundance: .
d_gene: TRBD1
j_gene: TRBJ2-5
v_gene: TRBV5-1

CDR3nt: TGCGCCAGCAGGGGCGGGGGGCACCAGGGGCAGTACTTC
CDR3aa: CASRGGGHQGQYF
abundance: .
d_gene: TRBD2
j_gene: TRBJ2-7
v_gene: TRBV28

CDR3nt: TGTGCCAGCAGTGAACTAGGAGCGGACTCCTACGAGCAGTACTTC
CDR3aa: CASSELGADSYEQYF
abundance: .
d_gene: .
j_gene: TRBJ2-7
v_gene: TRBV6-1

CDR3nt: TGCGCCAGCAGCTCGGGAAGGATACAAGAGACCCAGTACTTC
CDR3aa: CASSSGRIQETQYF
abundance: .
d_gene: .
j_gene: TRBJ2-5
v_gene: TRBV5-1

CDR3nt: TGTGCCAGTAGTATACAAGCGGGGGGGCCAAGTGAGCAGTTCTTC
CDR3aa: CASSIQAGGPSEQFF
abundance: .
d_gene: TRBD2
j_gene: TRBJ2-1
v_gene: TRBV19

CDR3nt: TGTGCAAGGCCCGTTTCTGCGGCTAAGTACGAGCAGTACTTC
CDR3aa: CARPVSAAKYEQYF
abundance: few
d_gene: .
j_gene: TRBJ2-7
v_gene: TRBV12-2

CDR3nt: TGTGCCACCAGCAGCAACTATCCGGGACAGGGAAGGTCAGATACGCAGTATTTT
CDR3aa: CATSSNYPGQGRSDTQYF
abundance: .
d_gene: TRBD1
j_gene: TRBJ2-3
v_gene: TRBV15

CDR3nt: TGTGCCATCAGTGACCGGGACAGGGGATCTGGAAACACCATATATTTT
CDR3aa: CAISDRDRGSGNTIYF
abundance: .
d_gene: TRBD1
j_gene: TRBJ1-3
v_gene: TRBV10-3

CDR3nt: TGCAGCGTTGAACGTCGCGGGTATAGCACAGATACGCAGTATTTT
CDR3aa: CSVERRGYSTDTQYF
abundance: many
d_gene: .
j_gene: TRBJ2-3
v_gene: TRBV29-1

CDR3nt: TGTGCCAGCAGCCCTCAACAGGGAATTGAGCCCCAGCATTTT
CDR3aa: CASSPQQGIEPQHF
abundance: few
d_gene: .
j_gene: TRBJ1-5
v_gene: TRBV11-2

CDR3nt: TGTGCCAGCAGCTTAGAAGGACTGGCAGGGGGGAATGAGCAGTTCTTC
CDR3aa: CASSLEGLAGGNEQFF
abundance: few
d_gene: .
j_gene: TRBJ2-1
v_gene: TRBV11-3

CDR3nt: TGTGCCAGCCAGGGGGCTAGCGGCGCCTACGAGCAGTACTTC
CDR3aa: CASQGASGAYEQYF
abundance: .
d_gene: .
j_gene: TRBJ2-7
v_gene: TRBV2

CDR3nt: TGTGCCATCAGTCCGGGACTAGCGGGGGACAATGAGCAGTTCTTC
CDR3aa: CAISPGLAGDNEQFF
abundance: few
d_gene: TRBD2
j_gene: TRBJ2-1
v_gene: TRBV10-3

CDR3nt: TGTGCCAGCAGCGTAGTGGGGGCCACCTTTCCTGGCTACACCTTC
CDR3aa: CASSVVGATFPGYTF
abundance: .
d_gene: .
j_gene: TRBJ1-2
v_gene: TRBV27

CDR3nt: TGTGCCAGCAGCTTAGTCCAGTTATACGAGCAGTACTTC
CDR3aa: CASSLVQLYEQYF
abundance: .
d_gene: .
j_gene: TRBJ2-7
v_gene: TRBV7-9

CDR3nt: TGTGCCAGCAGCCCTGGGGCTAGCACAGATACGCAGTATTTT
CDR3aa: CASSPGASTDTQYF
abundance: .
d_gene: .
j_gene: TRBJ2-3
v_gene: TRBV7-8

CDR3nt: TGCGCCAGCAGCCAAGATGTCGCTGGTGCGACTTACATGAACACTGAAGCTTTCTTT
CDR3aa: CASSQDVAGATYMNTEAFF
abundance: .
d_gene: .
j_gene: TRBJ1-1
v_gene: TRBV4-1

CDR3nt: TGTGCCTGGACAAGGGGGCCGACAGGGGCCTACTATGGCTACACCTTC
CDR3aa: CAWTRGPTGAYYGYTF
abundance: many
d_gene: TRBD1
j_gene: TRBJ1-2
v_gene: TRBV30

CDR3nt: TGCAGCGTTGAAGGTCGCTACTCCTACAATGAGCAGTTCTTC
CDR3aa: CSVEGRYSYNEQFF
abundance: many
d_gene: .
j_gene: TRBJ2-1
v_gene: TRBV29-1

CDR3nt: TGTGCCAGCAGCCAGACAGGGTCTACTCCTCAGCCCCAGCATTTT
CDR3aa: CASSQTGSTPQPQHF
abundance: .
d_gene: TRBD1
j_gene: TRBJ1-5
v_gene: TRBV7-2

CDR3nt: TGTGCCAGCAGCTTACGGTGGACTACAACCGGGGAGCTGTTTTTT
CDR3aa: CASSLRWTTTGELFF
abundance: few
d_gene: .
j_gene: TRBJ2-2
v_gene: TRBV7-2

CDR3nt: TGCGCCAGCAGCCTGGGACTGAAAGAGACCCAGTACTTC
CDR3aa: CASSLGLKETQYF
abundance: few
d_gene: .
j_gene: TRBJ2-5
v_gene: TRBV5-1

CDR3nt: TGTGCCAGTAGAGACAGCTCTGGAAACACCATATATTTT
CDR3aa: CASRDSSGNTIYF
abundance: few
d_gene: .
j_gene: TRBJ1-3
v_gene: TRBV19

CDR3nt: TGTGCCAGCAGTGCTCTGGGGAGGACCGGGGAGCTGTTTTTT
CDR3aa: CASSALGRTGELFF
abundance: few
d_gene: .
j_gene: TRBJ2-2
v_gene: TRBV2

CDR3nt: TGCGCCAGCAGCTTGCAGGCAATGAACACTGAAGCTTTCTTT
CDR3aa: CASSLQAMNTEAFF
abundance: few
d_gene: .
j_gene: TRBJ1-1
v_gene: TRBV5-1

CDR3nt: TGTGCCAGCAGTTACGACAGTTCACCCCTCCACTTT
CDR3aa: CASSYDSSPLHF
abundance: .
d_gene: .
j_gene: TRBJ1-6
v_gene: TRBV6-5

CDR3nt: TGCAGCGTTAGGGCTAGCGGGGTACTGGAGCAGTACTTC
CDR3aa: CSVRASGVLEQYF
abundance: few
d_gene: TRBD2
j_gene: TRBJ2-7
v_gene: TRBV29-1

CDR3nt: TGCGCCAGCAGCCAATCTAGCGGGGGGGCTTACGGAGAGACCCAGTACTTC
CDR3aa: CASSQSSGGAYGETQYF
abundance: few
d_gene: TRBD2
j_gene: TRBJ2-5
v_gene: TRBV4-1

CDR3nt: TGTGCCAGCAGTTTAAACAGTTCGCCCCTCCACTTT
CDR3aa: CASSLNSSPLHF
abundance: few
d_gene: .
j_gene: TRBJ1-6
v_gene: TRBV28

CDR3nt: TGCGCCAGCACCAGCGGGGGGCCGAACACCGGGGAGCTGTTTTTT
CDR3aa: CASTSGGPNTGELFF
abundance: .
d_gene: TRBD2
j_gene: TRBJ2-2
v_gene: TRBV5-1

CDR3nt: TGTGCCAGCATCAATAGCGGGTCCTACGAGCAGTACTTC
CDR3aa: CASINSGSYEQYF
abundance: many
d_gene: TRBD2
j_gene: TRBJ2-7
v_gene: TRBV7-9

CDR3nt: TGTGCCAGCAGTTTAGTACAGTGGAAGGGGGAGCTGTTTTTT
CDR3aa: CASSLVQWKGELFF
abundance: many
d_gene: .
j_gene: TRBJ2-2
v_gene: TRBV28

CDR3nt: TGTGCCAGCAGCCAGACAGGGGGCAATCAGCCCCAGCATTTT
CDR3aa: CASSQTGGNQPQHF
abundance: .
d_gene: TRBD1
j_gene: TRBJ1-5
v_gene: TRBV7-2

CDR3nt: TGTGCCTGGAGTGGTGCGGGAGGAAACACCATATATTTT
CDR3aa: CAWSGAGGNTIYF
abundance: .
d_gene: .
j_gene: TRBJ1-3
v_gene: TRBV30

CDR3nt: TGTGCCAGCAGCCCTGGGGGCACGAACACTGAAGCTTTCTTT
CDR3aa: CASSPGGTNTEAFF
abundance: few
d_gene: .
j_gene: TRBJ1-1
v_gene: TRBV7-8

CDR3nt: TGTGCCGGAAGATACAGGGAGGGATCACCCCTCCACTTT
CDR3aa: CAGRYREGSPLHF
abundance: .
d_gene: .
j_gene: TRBJ1-6
v_gene: TRBV2

CDR3nt: TGTGCCAGCAGCTTAAGACAGGGGGCGCGCACCGGGGAGCTGTTTTTT
CDR3aa: CASSLRQGARTGELFF
abundance: .
d_gene: TRBD1
j_gene: TRBJ2-2
v_gene: TRBV7-2

CDR3nt: TGTGCCAGCAGCAACAGGGGGTGGGGTAACTATGGCTACACCTTC
CDR3aa: CASSNRGWGNYGYTF
abundance: .
d_gene: .
j_gene: TRBJ1-2
v_gene: TRBV21-1

CDR3nt: TGTGCCAGCAGTACATCCGGGACATCATATGGCTACACCTTC
CDR3aa: CASSTSGTSYGYTF
abundance: .
d_gene: .
j_gene: TRBJ1-2
v_gene: TRBV28

CDR3nt: TGTGCCAGCAGCTATGGACAGCAGCCGAACACCGGGGAGCTGTTTTTT
CDR3aa: CASSYGQQPNTGELFF
abundance: .
d_gene: .
j_gene: TRBJ2-2
v_gene: TRBV7-9

CDR3nt: TGTGCCAGCAGCTTAGCGGGGGTTAGGAGGGAGCTGTTTTTT
CDR3aa: CASSLAGVRRELFF
abundance: .
d_gene: TRBD2
j_gene: TRBJ2-2
v_gene: TRBV7-3

CDR3nt: TGCGCCAGCGGAACGGGAATCAGGGACAGCACGAACACCGGGGAGCTGTTTTTT
CDR3aa: CASGTGIRDSTNTGELFF
abundance: .
d_gene: TRBD1
j_gene: TRBJ2-2
v_gene: TRBV5-1

CDR3nt: TGTGCCAGCAGTACCCCCCCAACAGGGGGCGGCTACGAGCAGTACTTC
CDR3aa: CASSTPPTGGGYEQYF
abundance: .
d_gene: TRBD1
j_gene: TRBJ2-7
v_gene: TRBV28

CDR3nt: TGTGCCAGCAGCCCGGGTAGCTGGGTTACCGGGGAGCTGTTTTTT
CDR3aa: CASSPGSWVTGELFF
abundance: .
d_gene: .
j_gene: TRBJ2-2
v_gene: TRBV7-6

CDR3nt: TGTGCCAGCAACCGACAGGGGTCTGCTAACTATGGCTACACCTTC
CDR3aa: CASNRQGSANYGYTF
abundance: .
d_gene: TRBD1
j_gene: TRBJ1-2
v_gene: TRBV7-2

CDR3nt: TGCGCCAGCAGCCAAAACGACAGGGACCAAGAGACCCAGTACTTC
CDR3aa: CASSQNDRDQETQYF
abundance: .
d_gene: TRBD1
j_gene: TRBJ2-5
v_gene: TRBV4-1

CDR3nt: TGTGCCAGCAGAAGAGGGACTGGGAGCTCCTACGAGCAGTACTTC
CDR3aa: CASRRGTGSSYEQYF
abundance: few
d_gene: .
j_gene: TRBJ2-7
v_gene: TRBV28

CDR3nt: TGTGCCAGCAGCTCGGGACAGCCTAATGAAAAACTGTTTTTT
CDR3aa: CASSSGQPNEKLFF
abundance: .
d_gene: TRBD1
j_gene: TRBJ1-4
v_gene: TRBV6-5

CDR3nt: TGTGCCAGCTTGGACAGGAAGGTCCCAGGGAGTATCATACTCGAGCAGTACTTC
CDR3aa: CASLDRKVPGSIILEQYF
abundance: few
d_gene: TRBD1
j_gene: TRBJ2-7
v_gene: TRBV11-2

CDR3nt: TGTGCCAGTAGTATGGGCAGGGGCGCCACCGGGGAGCTGTTTTTT
CDR3aa: CASSMGRGATGELFF
abundance: few
d_gene: .
j_gene: TRBJ2-2
v_gene: TRBV19